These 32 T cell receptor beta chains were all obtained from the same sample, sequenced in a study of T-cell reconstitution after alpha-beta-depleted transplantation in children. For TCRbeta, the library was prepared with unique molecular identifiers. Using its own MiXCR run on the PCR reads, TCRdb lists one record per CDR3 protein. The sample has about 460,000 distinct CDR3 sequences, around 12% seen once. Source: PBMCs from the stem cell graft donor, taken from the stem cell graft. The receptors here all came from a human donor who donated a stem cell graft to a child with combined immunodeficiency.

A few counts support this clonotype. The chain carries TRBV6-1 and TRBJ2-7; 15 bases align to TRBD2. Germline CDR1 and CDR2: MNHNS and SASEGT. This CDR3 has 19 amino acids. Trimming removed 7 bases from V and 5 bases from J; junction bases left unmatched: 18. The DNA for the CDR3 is TGTGCCAGCAAGACCAGGGGTTACGGACTAGCGGGGGGGCCGAACGAGCAGTACTTC. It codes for CASKTRGYGLAGGPNEQYF.

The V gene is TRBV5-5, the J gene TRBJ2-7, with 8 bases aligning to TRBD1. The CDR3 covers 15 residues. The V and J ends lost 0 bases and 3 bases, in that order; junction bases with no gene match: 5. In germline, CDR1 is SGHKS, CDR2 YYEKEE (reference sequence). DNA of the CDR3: TGTGCCAGCAGCTTGGCCGCAGGACAGGGCTACGAGCAGTACTTC. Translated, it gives CASSLAAGQGYEQYF.

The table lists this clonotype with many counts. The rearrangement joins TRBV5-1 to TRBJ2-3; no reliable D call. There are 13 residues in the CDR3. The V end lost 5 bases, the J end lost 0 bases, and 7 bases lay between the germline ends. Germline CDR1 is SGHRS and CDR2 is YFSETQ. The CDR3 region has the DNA TGCGCCAGCAGGTATTCTAGCACAGATACGCAGTATTTT. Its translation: CASRYSSTDTQYF.

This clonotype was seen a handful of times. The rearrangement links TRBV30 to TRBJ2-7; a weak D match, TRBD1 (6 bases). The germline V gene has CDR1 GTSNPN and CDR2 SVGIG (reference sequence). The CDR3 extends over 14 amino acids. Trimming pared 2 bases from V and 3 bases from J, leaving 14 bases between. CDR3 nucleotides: TGTGCCTGGAGTAGTGGGCAGGGGCTCTACGAGCAGTACTTC. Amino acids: CAWSSGQGLYEQYF.

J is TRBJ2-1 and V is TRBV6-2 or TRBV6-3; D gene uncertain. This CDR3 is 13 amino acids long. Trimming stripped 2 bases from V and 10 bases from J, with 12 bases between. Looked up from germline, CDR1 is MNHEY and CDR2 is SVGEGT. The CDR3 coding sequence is TGTGCCAGCAGTTACGATCCGGCCCTAGAGCAGTTCTTC. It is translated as CASSYDPALEQFF.

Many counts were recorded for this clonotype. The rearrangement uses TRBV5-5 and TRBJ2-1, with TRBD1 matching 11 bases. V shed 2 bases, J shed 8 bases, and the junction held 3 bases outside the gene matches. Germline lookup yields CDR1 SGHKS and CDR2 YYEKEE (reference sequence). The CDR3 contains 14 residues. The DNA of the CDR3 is TGTGCCAGCAGCTTAGGACAGGGGGCGCATGAGCAGTTCTTC. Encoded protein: CASSLGQGAHEQFF.

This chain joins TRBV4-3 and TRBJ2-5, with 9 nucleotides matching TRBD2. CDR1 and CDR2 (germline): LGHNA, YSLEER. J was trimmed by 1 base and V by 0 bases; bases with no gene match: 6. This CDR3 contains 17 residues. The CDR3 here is CASSQDLAGGFQETQYF. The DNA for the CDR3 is TGCGCCAGCAGCCAAGATTTGGCGGGGGGGTTCCAAGAGACCCAGTACTTC.

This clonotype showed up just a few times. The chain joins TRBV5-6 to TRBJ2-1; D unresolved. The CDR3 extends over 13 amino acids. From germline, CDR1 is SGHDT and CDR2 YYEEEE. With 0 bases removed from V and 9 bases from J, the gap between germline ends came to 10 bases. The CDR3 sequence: CASSLGALGEQFF. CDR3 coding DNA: TGTGCCAGCAGCTTGGGTGCGTTGGGTGAGCAGTTCTTC.

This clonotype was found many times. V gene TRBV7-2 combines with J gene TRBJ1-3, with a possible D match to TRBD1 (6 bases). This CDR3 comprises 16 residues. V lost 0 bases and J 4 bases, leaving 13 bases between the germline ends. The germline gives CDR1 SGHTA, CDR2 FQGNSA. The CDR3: CASSLAGAGAGNTIYF. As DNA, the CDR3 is TGTGCCAGCAGCTTAGCGGGAGCAGGGGCAGGAAACACCATATATTTT.

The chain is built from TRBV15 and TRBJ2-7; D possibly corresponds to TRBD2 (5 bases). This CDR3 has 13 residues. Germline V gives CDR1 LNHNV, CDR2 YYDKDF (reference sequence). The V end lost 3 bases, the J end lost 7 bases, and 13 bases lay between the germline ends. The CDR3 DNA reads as TGTGCCACCAGCAGGACCTTTTCGGGGGAGCAGTACTTC. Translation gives CATSRTFSGEQYF.

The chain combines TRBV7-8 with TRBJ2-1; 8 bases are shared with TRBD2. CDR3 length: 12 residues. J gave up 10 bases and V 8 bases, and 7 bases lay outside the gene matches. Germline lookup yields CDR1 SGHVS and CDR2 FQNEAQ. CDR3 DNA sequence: TGTGCCAGCGGCGGGGGGTATAAGGAGCAGTTCTTC. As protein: CASGGGYKEQFF.

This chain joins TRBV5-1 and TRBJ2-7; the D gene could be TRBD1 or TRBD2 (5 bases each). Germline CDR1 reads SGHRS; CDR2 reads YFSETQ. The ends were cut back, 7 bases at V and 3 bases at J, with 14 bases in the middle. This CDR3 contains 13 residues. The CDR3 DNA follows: TGCGCCAGCGGCCGGGACGTTAACTACGAGCAGTACTTC. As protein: CASGRDVNYEQYF.

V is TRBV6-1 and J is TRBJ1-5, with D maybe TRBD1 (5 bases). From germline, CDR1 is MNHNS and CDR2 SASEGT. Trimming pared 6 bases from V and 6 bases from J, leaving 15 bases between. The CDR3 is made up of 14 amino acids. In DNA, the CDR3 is TGTGCCAGCAGGCGGGACGGTAACATTCAGCCCCAGCATTTT. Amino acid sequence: CASRRDGNIQPQHF.

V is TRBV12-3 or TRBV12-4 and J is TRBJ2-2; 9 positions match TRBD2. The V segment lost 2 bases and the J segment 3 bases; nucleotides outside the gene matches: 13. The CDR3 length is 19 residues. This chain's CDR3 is CASSLYNYASGDYTGELFF. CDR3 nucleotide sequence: TGTGCCAGCAGTTTATACAACTACGCTAGCGGGGATTACACCGGGGAGCTGTTTTTT.

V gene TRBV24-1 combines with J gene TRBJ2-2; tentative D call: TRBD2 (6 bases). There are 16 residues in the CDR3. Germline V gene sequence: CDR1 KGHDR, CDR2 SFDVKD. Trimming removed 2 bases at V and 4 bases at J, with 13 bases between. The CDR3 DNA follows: TGTGCCACCAGTGATTATCGGGAGACGGGCACCGGGGAGCTGTTTTTT. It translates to CATSDYRETGTGELFF.

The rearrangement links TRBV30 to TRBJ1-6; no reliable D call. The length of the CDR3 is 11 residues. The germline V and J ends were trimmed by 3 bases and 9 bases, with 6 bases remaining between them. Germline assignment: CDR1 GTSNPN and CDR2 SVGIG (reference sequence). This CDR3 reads CAWREGSPLHF. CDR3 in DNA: TGTGCCTGGAGAGAAGGTTCACCCCTCCACTTT.

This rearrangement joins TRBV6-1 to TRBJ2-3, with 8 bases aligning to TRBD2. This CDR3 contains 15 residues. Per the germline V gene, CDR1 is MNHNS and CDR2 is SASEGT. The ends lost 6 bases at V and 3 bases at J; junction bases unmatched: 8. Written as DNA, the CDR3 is TGTGCCAGCAGAACTAGCGGAGGGATGACAGATACGCAGTATTTT. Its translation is CASRTSGGMTDTQYF.

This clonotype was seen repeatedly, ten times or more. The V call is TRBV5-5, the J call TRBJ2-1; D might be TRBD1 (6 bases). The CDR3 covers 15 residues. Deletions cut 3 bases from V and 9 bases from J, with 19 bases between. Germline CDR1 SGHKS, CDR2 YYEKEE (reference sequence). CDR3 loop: CASSYISGDGAEQFF. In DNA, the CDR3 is TGTGCCAGCAGCTACATTTCAGGGGACGGCGCTGAGCAGTTCTTC.

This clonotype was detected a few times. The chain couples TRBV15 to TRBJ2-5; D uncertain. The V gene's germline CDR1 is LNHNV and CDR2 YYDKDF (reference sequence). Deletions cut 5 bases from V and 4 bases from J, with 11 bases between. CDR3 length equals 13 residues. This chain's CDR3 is CATSGRTRETQYF. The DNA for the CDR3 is TGTGCCACCAGCGGCCGGACGCGAGAGACCCAGTACTTC.

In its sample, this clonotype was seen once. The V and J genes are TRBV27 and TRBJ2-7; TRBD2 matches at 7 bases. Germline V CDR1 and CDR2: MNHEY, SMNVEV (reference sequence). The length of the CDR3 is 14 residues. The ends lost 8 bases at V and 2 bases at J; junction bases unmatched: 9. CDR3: CASYGLADPYEQYF. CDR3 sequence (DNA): TGTGCCAGCTATGGGCTAGCGGATCCCTACGAGCAGTACTTC.

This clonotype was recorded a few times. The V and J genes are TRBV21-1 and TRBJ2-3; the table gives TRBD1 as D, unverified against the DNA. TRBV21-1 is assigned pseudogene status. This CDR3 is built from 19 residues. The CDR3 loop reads CASSKARGTGQIGTDTQYF. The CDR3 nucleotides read TGTGCCAGCAGCAAAGCCCGAGGGACAGGGCAAATTGGCACAGATACGCAGTATTTT.

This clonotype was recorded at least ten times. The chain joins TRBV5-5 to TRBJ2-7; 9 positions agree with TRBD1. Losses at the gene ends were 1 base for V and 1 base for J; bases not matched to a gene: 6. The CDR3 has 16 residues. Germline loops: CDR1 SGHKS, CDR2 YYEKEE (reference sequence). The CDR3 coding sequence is TGTGCCAGCAGCTTGACCGAGGGACAGGGATCCTACGAGCAGTACTTC. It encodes CASSLTEGQGSYEQYF.

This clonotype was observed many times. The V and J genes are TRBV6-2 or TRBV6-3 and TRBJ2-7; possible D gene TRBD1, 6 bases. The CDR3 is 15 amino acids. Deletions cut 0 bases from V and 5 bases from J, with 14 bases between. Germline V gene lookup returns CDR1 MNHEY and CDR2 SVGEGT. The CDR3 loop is CASSYSLTGQHEQYF. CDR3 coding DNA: TGTGCCAGCAGTTACTCCCTTACAGGGCAGCACGAGCAGTACTTC.

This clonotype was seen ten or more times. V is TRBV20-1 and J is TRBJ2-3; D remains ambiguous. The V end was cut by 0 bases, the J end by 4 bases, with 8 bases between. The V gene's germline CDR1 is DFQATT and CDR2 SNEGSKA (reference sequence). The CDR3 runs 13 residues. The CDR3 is CSARDPGPDTQYF. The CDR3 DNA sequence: TGCAGTGCTAGAGATCCTGGCCCAGATACGCAGTATTTT.

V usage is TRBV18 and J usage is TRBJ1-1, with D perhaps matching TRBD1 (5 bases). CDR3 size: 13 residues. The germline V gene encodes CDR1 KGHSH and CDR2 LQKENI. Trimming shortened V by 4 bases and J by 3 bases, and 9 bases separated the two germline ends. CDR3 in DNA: TGTGCCAGCTCACAGGGGATAGACACTGAAGCTTTCTTT. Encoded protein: CASSQGIDTEAFF.

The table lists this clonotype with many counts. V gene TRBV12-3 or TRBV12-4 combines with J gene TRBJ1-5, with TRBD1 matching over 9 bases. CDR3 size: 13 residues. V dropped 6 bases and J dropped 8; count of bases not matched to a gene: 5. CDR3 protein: CASSGDRVKPQHF. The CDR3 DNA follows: TGTGCCAGCAGCGGGGACAGGGTGAAGCCCCAGCATTTT.

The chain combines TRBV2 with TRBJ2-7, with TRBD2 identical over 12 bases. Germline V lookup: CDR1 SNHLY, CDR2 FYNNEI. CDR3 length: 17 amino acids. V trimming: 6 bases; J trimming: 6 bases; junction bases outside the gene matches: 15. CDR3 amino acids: CASSRTSGTLETGEQYF. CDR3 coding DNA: TGTGCCAGCAGCCGGACTAGCGGGACTTTGGAAACGGGCGAGCAGTACTTC.

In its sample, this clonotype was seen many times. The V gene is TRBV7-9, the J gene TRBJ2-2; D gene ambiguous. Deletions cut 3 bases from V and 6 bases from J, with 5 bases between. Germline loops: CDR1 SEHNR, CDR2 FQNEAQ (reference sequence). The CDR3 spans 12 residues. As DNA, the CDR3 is TGTGCCAGCAGCTTGTGGGCCGGGGAGCTGTTTTTT. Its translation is CASSLWAGELFF.

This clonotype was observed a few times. Here the CDR3 reads CASSPVTGGNQPQHF. As DNA, the CDR3 is TGTGCCAGCAGCCCGGTTACAGGGGGCAATCAGCCCCAGCATTTT. The chain links TRBV12-3 or TRBV12-4 to TRBJ1-5; 7 positions match TRBD1. The trim removed 6 bases at V and 2 bases at J, leaving 7 bases unmatched. This CDR3 has 15 amino acids.

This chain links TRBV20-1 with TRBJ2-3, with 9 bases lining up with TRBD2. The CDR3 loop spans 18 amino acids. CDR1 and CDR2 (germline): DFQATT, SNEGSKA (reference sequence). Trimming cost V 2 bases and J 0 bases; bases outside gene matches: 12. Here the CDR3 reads CSARKLAGDLRSTDTQYF. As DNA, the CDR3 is TGCAGTGCTAGAAAATTAGCGGGGGATCTCCGGAGCACAGATACGCAGTATTTT.

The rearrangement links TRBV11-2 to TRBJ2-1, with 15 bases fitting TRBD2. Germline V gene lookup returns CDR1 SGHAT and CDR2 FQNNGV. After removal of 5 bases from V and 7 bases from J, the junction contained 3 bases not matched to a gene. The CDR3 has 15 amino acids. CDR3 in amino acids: CASSRTSGGVNEQFF. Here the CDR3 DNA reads TGTGCCAGCAGCCGGACTAGCGGGGGGGTGAATGAGCAGTTCTTC. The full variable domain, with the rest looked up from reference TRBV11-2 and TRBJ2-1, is EAGVAQSPRYKIIEKRQSVAFWCNPISGHATLYWYQQILGQGPKLLIQFQNNGVVDDSQLPKDRFSAERLKGVDSTLKIQPAKLEDSAVYLCASSRTSGGVNEQFFGPGTRLTVL.

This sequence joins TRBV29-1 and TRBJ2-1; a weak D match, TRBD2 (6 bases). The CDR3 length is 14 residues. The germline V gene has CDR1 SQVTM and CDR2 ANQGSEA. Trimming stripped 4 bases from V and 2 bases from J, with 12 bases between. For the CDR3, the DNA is TGCAGCGTTGCGGTTAGCGGAACCTACAATGAGCAGTTCTTC. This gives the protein CSVAVSGTYNEQFF.